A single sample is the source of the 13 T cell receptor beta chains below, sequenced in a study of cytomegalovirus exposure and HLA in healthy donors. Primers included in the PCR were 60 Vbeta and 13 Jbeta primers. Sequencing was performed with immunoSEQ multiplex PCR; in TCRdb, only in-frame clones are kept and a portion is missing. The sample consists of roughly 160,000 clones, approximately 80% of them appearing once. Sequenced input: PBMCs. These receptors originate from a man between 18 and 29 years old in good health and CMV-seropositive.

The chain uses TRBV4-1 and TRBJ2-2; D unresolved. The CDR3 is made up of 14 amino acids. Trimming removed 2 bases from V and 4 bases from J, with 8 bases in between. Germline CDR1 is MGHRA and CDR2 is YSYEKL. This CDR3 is CASSQLGSTGELFF. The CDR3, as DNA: TGCGCCAGCAGCCAATTGGGCAGCACCGGGGAGCTGTTTTTT.

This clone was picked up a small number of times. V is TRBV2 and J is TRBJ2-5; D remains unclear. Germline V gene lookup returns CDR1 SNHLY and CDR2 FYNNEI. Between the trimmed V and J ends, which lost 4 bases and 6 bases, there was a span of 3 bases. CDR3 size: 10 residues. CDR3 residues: CASSVKTQYF. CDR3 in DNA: TGTGCCAGCAGTGTCAAGACCCAGTACTTC. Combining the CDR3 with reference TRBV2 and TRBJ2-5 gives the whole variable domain EPEVTQTPSHQVTQMGQEVILRCVPISNHLYFYWYRQILGQKVEFLVSFYNNEISEKSEIFDDQFSVERPDGSNFTLKIRSTKLEDSAMYFCASSVKTQYFGPGTRLLVL.

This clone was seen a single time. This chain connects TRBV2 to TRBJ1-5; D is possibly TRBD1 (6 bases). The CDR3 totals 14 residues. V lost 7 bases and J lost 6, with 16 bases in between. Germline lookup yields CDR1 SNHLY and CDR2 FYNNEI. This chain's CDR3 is CASTLTGRGQPQHF. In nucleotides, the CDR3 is TGTGCCAGCACCCTCACAGGGAGGGGTCAGCCCCAGCATTTT.

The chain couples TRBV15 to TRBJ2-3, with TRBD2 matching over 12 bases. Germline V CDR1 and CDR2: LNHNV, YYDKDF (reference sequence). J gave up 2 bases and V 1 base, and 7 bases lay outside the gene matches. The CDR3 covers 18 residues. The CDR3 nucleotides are TGTGCCACCAGCAGAGCCTCTCTAGCGGGGGGGTACACAGATACGCAGTATTTT. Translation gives CATSRASLAGGYTDTQYF.

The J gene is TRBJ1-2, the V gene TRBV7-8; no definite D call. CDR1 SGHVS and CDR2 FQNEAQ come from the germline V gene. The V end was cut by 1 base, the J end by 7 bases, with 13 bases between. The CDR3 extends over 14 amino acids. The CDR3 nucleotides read TGTGCCAGCAGCTTAGAATGGAGGCCAGGTGGCTACACCTTC. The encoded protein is CASSLEWRPGGYTF.

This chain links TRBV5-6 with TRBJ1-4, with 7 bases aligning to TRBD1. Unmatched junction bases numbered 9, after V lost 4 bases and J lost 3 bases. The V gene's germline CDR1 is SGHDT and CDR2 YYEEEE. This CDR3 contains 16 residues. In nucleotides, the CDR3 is TGTGCCAGCAGCCGACGCCCACAGGGGCCTAATGAAAAACTGTTTTTT. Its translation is CASSRRPQGPNEKLFF.

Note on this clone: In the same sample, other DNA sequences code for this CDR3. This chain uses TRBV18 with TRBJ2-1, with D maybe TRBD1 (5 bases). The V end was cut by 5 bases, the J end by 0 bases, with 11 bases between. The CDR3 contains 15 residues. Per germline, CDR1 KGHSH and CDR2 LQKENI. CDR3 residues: CASSYGQSSYNEQFF. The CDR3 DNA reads TGTGCCAGCTCATACGGACAAAGCTCCTACAATGAGCAGTTCTTC.

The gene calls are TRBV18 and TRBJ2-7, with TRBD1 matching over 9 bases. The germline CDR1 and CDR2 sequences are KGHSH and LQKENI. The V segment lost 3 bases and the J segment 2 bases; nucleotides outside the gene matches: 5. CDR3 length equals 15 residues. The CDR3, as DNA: TGTGCCAGCTCACCGGCCGGGACAGGGACCTACGAGCAGTACTTC. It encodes CASSPAGTGTYEQYF.

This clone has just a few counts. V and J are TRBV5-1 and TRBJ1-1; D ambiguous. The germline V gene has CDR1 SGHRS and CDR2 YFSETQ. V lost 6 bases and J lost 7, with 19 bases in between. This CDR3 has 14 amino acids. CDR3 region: CASILGPGNFEAFF. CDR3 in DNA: TGCGCCAGCATCCTGGGCCCCGGGAACTTTGAAGCTTTCTTT.

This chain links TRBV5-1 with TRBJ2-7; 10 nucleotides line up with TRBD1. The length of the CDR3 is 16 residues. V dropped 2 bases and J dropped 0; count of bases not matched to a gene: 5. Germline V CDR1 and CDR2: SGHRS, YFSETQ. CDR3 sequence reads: CASSFRQGAGSYEQYF. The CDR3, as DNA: TGCGCCAGCAGCTTTAGACAGGGGGCTGGCTCCTACGAGCAGTACTTC.

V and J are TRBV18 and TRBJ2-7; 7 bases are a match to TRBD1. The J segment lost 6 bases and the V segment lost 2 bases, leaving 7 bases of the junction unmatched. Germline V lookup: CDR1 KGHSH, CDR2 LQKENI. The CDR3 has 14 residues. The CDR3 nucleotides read TGTGCCAGCTCACCAAACCAAGGGGGCGCCGAGCAGTACTTC. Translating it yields CASSPNQGGAEQYF.

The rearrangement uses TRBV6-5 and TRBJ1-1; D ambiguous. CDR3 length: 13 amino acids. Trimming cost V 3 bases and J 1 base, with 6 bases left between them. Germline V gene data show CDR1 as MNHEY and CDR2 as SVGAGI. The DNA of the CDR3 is TGTGCCAGCAGTTATAGAAGGAACACTGAAGCTTTCTTT. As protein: CASSYRRNTEAFF.

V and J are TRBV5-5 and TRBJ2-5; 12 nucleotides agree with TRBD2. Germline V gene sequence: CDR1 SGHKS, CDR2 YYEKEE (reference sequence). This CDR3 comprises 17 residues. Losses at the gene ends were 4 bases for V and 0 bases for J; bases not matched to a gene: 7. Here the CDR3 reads CASSPLTSGSDQETQYF. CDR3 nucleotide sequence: TGTGCCAGCAGCCCCCTGACTAGCGGGAGCGACCAAGAGACCCAGTACTTC.